The 11 T cell receptor beta chains below all came from one sample that was sequenced in a study of shared clonotypes between healthy human individuals. Some clones are missing from TCRdb's copy, which holds only in-frame ones; the method was immunoSEQ multiplex PCR. Counted here are 400,000 to 550,000 clones, roughly 85% occurring once; the ten biggest clones make up 9.5% to 15%. Sequencing used PBMCs. Every receptor here comes from a woman in her thirties or forties in good health. Some clones in this sample may be carry-over from other donors' samples.

V and J are TRBV4-3 and TRBJ2-3; maybe TRBD2 (5 bases). Deletions cut 0 bases from V and 4 bases from J, with 14 bases between. The CDR3 is made up of 16 amino acids. Germline V lookup: CDR1 LGHNA, CDR2 YSLEER. CDR3 sequence: CASSQDPSSQSDTQYF. CDR3 nucleotides: TGCGCCAGCAGCCAAGATCCTAGCAGCCAGTCAGATACGCAGTATTTT.

This clone was observed a few times. The genes are TRBV7-8 and TRBJ1-6; a possible D gene is TRBD1 (5 bases). This CDR3 has 15 amino acids. Between the trimmed V and J ends, which lost 4 bases and 10 bases, there was a span of 17 bases. CDR1 and CDR2 (germline): SGHVS, FQNEAQ. The CDR3 region has the DNA TGTGCCAGCAGCTCCCCAGGGATGTCTTACTCACCCCTCCACTTT. It encodes CASSSPGMSYSPLHF.

The chain combines TRBV27 with TRBJ1-3, with 7 bases lining up with TRBD1. Germline V CDR1 and CDR2: MNHEY, SMNVEV (reference sequence). This CDR3 is built from 21 residues. J was trimmed by 0 bases and V by 5 bases; bases with no gene match: 22. The chain's CDR3 is CASSPRLGGTAKSLSGNTIYF. The DNA of the CDR3 is TGTGCCAGCAGTCCAAGACTTGGGGGGACAGCGAAATCCCTCTCTGGAAACACCATATATTTT.

The genes are TRBV4-1 and TRBJ2-1; TRBD2 matches at 8 bases. Trimming removed 3 bases from V and 4 bases from J; junction bases left unmatched: 8. The germline V gene encodes CDR1 MGHRA and CDR2 YSYEKL. CDR3 size: 16 residues. CDR3 amino acids: CASSQNVLAVYNEQFF. DNA of the CDR3: TGCGCCAGCAGCCAGAACGTACTAGCGGTATACAATGAGCAGTTCTTC.

The V gene is TRBV7-3, the J gene TRBJ2-7; TRBD2 aligns across 9 bases. Germline trimming cut 2 bases from V and 4 bases from J; bases unmatched to any gene: 3. The CDR3 runs 14 residues. The V gene's germline CDR1 is SGHTA and CDR2 FQGTGA. CDR3 in amino acids: CASSLAGGPYEQYF. In DNA form, the CDR3 reads TGTGCCAGCAGCTTAGCGGGAGGGCCGTACGAGCAGTACTTC.

The chain is built from TRBV7-9 and TRBJ2-5, with 9 bases fitting TRBD2. The CDR3 extends over 16 amino acids. CDR1 and CDR2 (germline): SEHNR, FQNEAQ (reference sequence). J gave up 1 base and V 0 bases, and 3 bases lay outside the gene matches. DNA for the CDR3: TGTGCCAGCAGCTTAGCGGCTAGCGGGATCCAAGAGACCCAGTACTTC. Translation gives CASSLAASGIQETQYF. The full variable domain, in which reference TRBV7-9 and TRBJ2-5 provide the parts outside the CDR3, is DTGVSQNPRHKITKRGQNVTFRCDPISEHNRLYWYRQTLGQGPEFLTYFQNEAQLEKSRLLSDRFSAERPKGSFSTLEIQRTEQGDSAMYLCASSLAASGIQETQYFGPGTRLLVL.

The chain carries TRBV6-1 and TRBJ1-5; D is uncertain. The CDR3 runs to 15 residues. The germline V gene encodes CDR1 MNHNS and CDR2 SASEGT. V gave up 2 bases and J gave up 4 bases, with 12 bases separating them. CDR3 sequence (DNA): TGTGCCAGCAGTGAAATGCCAGGACTTAATCAGCCCCAGCATTTT. This encodes CASSEMPGLNQPQHF.

The chain employs TRBV6-6 and TRBJ1-3, with D possibly TRBD1 on 5 matching bases. The CDR3 has 14 amino acids. From germline, CDR1 is MNHNY and CDR2 SVGAGI (reference sequence). V was trimmed by 5 bases and J by 0 bases, leaving 8 bases between them. CDR3 in amino acids: CASSGQGSGNTIYF. The DNA of the CDR3 is TGTGCCAGCAGTGGCCAGGGCTCTGGAAACACCATATATTTT.

The chain employs TRBV7-9 and TRBJ1-2, with D perhaps matching TRBD1 (5 bases). The CDR3 totals 15 residues. The germline V gene has CDR1 SEHNR and CDR2 FQNEAQ (reference sequence). V was pared by 6 bases and J by 2 bases, with 16 bases between. CDR3 sequence: CASSLSGAANYGYTF. CDR3 bases: TGTGCCAGCAGTCTGTCCGGGGCGGCCAACTATGGCTACACCTTC.

The chain links TRBV2 to TRBJ2-2; tentative D call: TRBD1 (5 bases). This CDR3 comprises 14 residues. The V and J ends lost 7 bases and 1 base respectively, with 10 bases between them. Germline V CDR1 and CDR2: SNHLY, FYNNEI. The DNA of the CDR3 is TGTGCCAGCAAGGACATATGGAACACCGGGGAGCTGTTTTTT. Its protein is CASKDIWNTGELFF.

The DNA for the CDR3 is TGTGCCTTCACCTCCGGGACAGGGGGTTTCTACGAGCAGTACTTC. Encoded protein: CAFTSGTGGFYEQYF. The rearrangement uses TRBV30 and TRBJ2-7; the match to TRBD1 covers 11 bases. Unmatched junction bases numbered 11, after V lost 7 bases and J lost 3 bases. Germline lookup yields CDR1 GTSNPN and CDR2 SVGIG (reference sequence). CDR3 size: 15 residues.